Below, 10 T cell receptor beta chains from the same sample are listed, as sequenced in a study of cytomegalovirus exposure and HLA in healthy donors. This PCR relied on a set of 60 Vbeta primers and 13 Jbeta primers. The data were produced by immunoSEQ multiplex PCR, yet TCRdb's version contains in-frame clones alone and is incomplete. The data contain some 150,000 clones, more than 60% of them singletons. The material sequenced was PBMCs. The receptors derive from a female donor in good health and CMV-seronegative.

This clone was seen a few times. The chain employs TRBV4-1 and TRBJ2-1; 13 bases are shared with TRBD2. Germline loops: CDR1 MGHRA, CDR2 YSYEKL. J gave up 6 bases and V 1 base, and 6 bases lay outside the gene matches. The length of the CDR3 is 17 residues. The CDR3 sequence is CASSQGVTSGRGNEQFF. For the CDR3, the DNA is TGCGCCAGCAGCCAAGGAGTTACTAGCGGGAGGGGCAATGAGCAGTTCTTC.

The chain employs TRBV2 and TRBJ1-1; possibly TRBD1 for D (6 bases). The CDR3 runs to 15 residues. V lost 0 bases, J lost 1 base, and 9 bases lay in between. Germline V gene sequence: CDR1 SNHLY, CDR2 FYNNEI. The CDR3 bases are TGTGCCAGCAGTGAAGCGGGACACCAGAACACTGAAGCTTTCTTT. The encoded protein is CASSEAGHQNTEAFF.

This clone has more than one count but fewer than ten. V usage is TRBV10-3 and J usage is TRBJ2-4; 9 bases line up with TRBD2. Germline CDR1 and CDR2: ENHRY and SYGVKD. V lost 0 bases to trimming and J lost 1 base; unmatched junction nucleotides: 13. This CDR3 spans 20 amino acids. CDR3 DNA sequence: TGTGCCATCAGTGAGTCGATCCGAGCGGGAGGAGGGGGGGCCAAAAACATTCAGTACTTC. This translates into CAISESIRAGGGGAKNIQYF.

The table lists this clone with a few counts. The rearrangement uses TRBV5-1 and TRBJ1-1; D ambiguous. This CDR3 has 14 residues. From germline, CDR1 is SGHRS and CDR2 YFSETQ. V was pared by 4 bases and J by 1 base, with 11 bases between. The CDR3 loop reads CASSPQRENTEAFF. As DNA, the CDR3 is TGCGCCAGCAGCCCCCAGCGGGAGAACACTGAAGCTTTCTTT. Full variable domain (remainder filled in from reference TRBV5-1 and TRBJ1-1): KAGVTQTPRYLIKTRGQQVTLSCSPISGHRSVSWYQQTPGQGLQFLFEYFSETQRNKGNFPGRFSGRQFSNSRSEMNVSTLELGDSALYLCASSPQRENTEAFFGQGTRLTVV.

The CDR3 DNA is TGCGCCAGCAGCGTCCAGGGGGCACGAGAGCAGTACTTC. This codes for CASSVQGAREQYF. The chain couples TRBV5-1 to TRBJ2-7; TRBD1 matches at 8 bases. In germline, CDR1 is SGHRS, CDR2 YFSETQ. This CDR3 spans 13 amino acids. Germline trimming cut 4 bases from V and 7 bases from J; bases unmatched to any gene: 7. The variable domain in full, with the rest retrieved from reference TRBV5-1 and TRBJ2-7, is KAGVTQTPRYLIKTRGQQVTLSCSPISGHRSVSWYQQTPGQGLQFLFEYFSETQRNKGNFPGRFSGRQFSNSRSEMNVSTLELGDSALYLCASSVQGAREQYFGPGTRLTVT.

The rearrangement links TRBV28 to TRBJ2-1; D unclear. Deletions cut 7 bases from V and 7 bases from J, with 20 bases between. Per germline, CDR1 MDHEN and CDR2 SYDVKM. This CDR3 is built from 15 residues. CDR3 in DNA: TGTGCCAGCATTCGCGGCGGCCTCCCTGGGAATGAGCAGTTCTTC. It is translated as CASIRGGLPGNEQFF.

This chain connects TRBV28 to TRBJ1-2; TRBD1 matches at 8 bases. The CDR3 has 14 amino acids. V lost 6 bases, J lost 2 bases, and 5 bases stayed unmatched. The germline CDR1 and CDR2 sequences are MDHEN and SYDVKM. The CDR3 coding sequence is TGTGCCAGCAGGGGGACAGGTGACAACTATGGCTACACCTTC. Its protein product is CASRGTGDNYGYTF.

The gene calls are TRBV6-1 and TRBJ2-7; 8 bases fit TRBD1. V dropped 8 bases and J dropped 7; count of bases not matched to a gene: 10. Germline V gene lookup returns CDR1 MNHNS and CDR2 SASEGT. The CDR3 is 13 residues long. CDR3 nucleotide sequence: TGTGCCAGCCAGGACAGGGCGTTGAGGGAGCAGTACTTC. It is translated as CASQDRALREQYF.

V is TRBV29-1 and J is TRBJ1-2, with a weak D call TRBD1 (5 bases). The CDR3 has 11 amino acids. Germline assignment: CDR1 SQVTM and CDR2 ANQGSEA. The V gene lost 5 bases and the J gene lost 8 bases, with 12 bases spanning the gap. The CDR3 loop reads CSVQGRVGYTF. DNA of the CDR3: TGCAGCGTTCAAGGCAGGGTAGGCTACACCTTC.

The table lists this clone with a few counts. This sequence joins TRBV11-3 and TRBJ2-7, with 7 nucleotides matching TRBD1. The CDR3 is made up of 12 amino acids. Per germline, CDR1 SGHNT and CDR2 YENEEA. The V gene end was trimmed by 4 bases and the J gene end by 6 bases; junction bases not matched to a gene: 3. Written as DNA, the CDR3 is TGTGCCAGCAGCTCACAGGGGAGCGAGCAGTACTTC. Translation gives CASSSQGSEQYF.